This T cell receptor (beta chain) was found in a study of blood T cells in healthy people across ages. Donors each provided about 10 milliliters of peripheral blood. Germline V gene data show CDR1 as MDHEN and CDR2 as SYDVKM. The CDR3 extends over 14 amino acids. V gave up 7 bases and J gave up 9 bases, with 22 bases separating them. Together with a sample-barcoded 5' primer, a J-beta primer mix was included in a second PCR lasting 7 to 11 cycles. Unique molecular identifiers of 12 random nucleotides labeled each cDNA. TCRdb passed the 5' RACE reads through MiXCR, listing each CDR3 protein once. The table lists some 700,000 distinct CDR3 sequences, roughly 43% of them singletons.

The sequenced sample was blood. The TCR originated in a woman aged 55-70 years in good health. The chain couples TRBV28 to TRBJ2-7, with TRBD2 as a possible D gene (7 bases). In nucleotides, the CDR3 is TGTGCCAGCACCCAAGGCTCAGGGGCGGGGGCGCAGTACTTC. Protein sequence: CASTQGSGAGAQYF.